Listed here are 20 T cell receptor beta chains from one sample, sequenced in a study of blood T cell repertoires in COVID-19. This table comes from immunoSEQ multiplex PCR, and its TCRdb copy is limited to in-frame clones, with some not included. In the table there are around 50,000 clones, under 90% of which are singletons. The sequenced sample was peripheral blood. These receptors came from a man in his forties with active COVID-19.

V usage is TRBV28 and J usage is TRBJ2-1; TRBD2 matches 11 bases. Germline V gives CDR1 MDHEN, CDR2 SYDVKM. This CDR3 has 16 amino acids. The J segment lost 4 bases and the V segment lost 11 bases, leaving 13 bases of the junction unmatched. CDR3 sequence reads: CALTGPTSGGYNEQFF. CDR3 nucleotide sequence: TGTGCCCTCACCGGTCCAACTAGCGGGGGTTACAATGAGCAGTTCTTC.

This chain uses TRBV19 with TRBJ2-1; 10 bases map to TRBD1. The trim removed 5 bases at V and 5 bases at J, leaving 9 bases unmatched. The CDR3 spans 16 residues. CDR1 LNHDA and CDR2 SQIVND come from the germline V gene (reference sequence). The CDR3: CASSPPGTGVNNEQFF. The CDR3 bases are TGTGCCAGTAGTCCCCCAGGGACAGGGGTCAACAATGAGCAGTTCTTC.

The V call is TRBV28, the J call TRBJ2-5, with 8 nucleotides matching TRBD1. The germline gives CDR1 MDHEN, CDR2 SYDVKM. Trimming at V came to 6 bases and at J to 4 bases, leaving 7 bases not matched to a gene. The CDR3 length is 14 residues. The CDR3 DNA reads TGTGCCAGCAGAATCGACAGGGGTGGAGAGACCCAGTACTTC. Translated: CASRIDRGGETQYF.

This clone is judged medium-sized. V and J are TRBV4-1 and TRBJ1-5; 10 positions match TRBD1. J gave up 5 bases and V 4 bases, and 5 bases lay outside the gene matches. Looked up from germline, CDR1 is MGHRA and CDR2 is YSYEKL. CDR3 size: 15 residues. The CDR3 DNA reads TGCGCCAGCAGCCCTGGGGACAGGGGCTATCAGCCCCAGCATTTT. This codes for CASSPGDRGYQPQHF.

As for this clone: One junction end disagrees with the germline gene, perhaps due to a read error. In DNA form, the CDR3 reads TGTGCCAGCAGCCTAGCCGGGACAGGATCTAGAGATACGCAGTATTTT. Translating gives CASSLAGTGSRDTQYF. The chain recombines TRBV7-2 with TRBJ2-3; 8 bases agree with TRBD1. Germline V gives CDR1 SGHTA, CDR2 FQGNSA. The CDR3 totals 16 residues.

The chain couples TRBV21-1 to TRBJ2-7; TRBD2, as called in the table, went unchecked against the DNA. TRBV21-1 is labeled a pseudogene. The CDR3 totals 15 residues. CDR3 sequence (DNA): TGTGCCAGCAGTCGGCGGGGGGCCGTCGCCTACGAGCAGTACTTC. It translates to CASSRRGAVAYEQYF.

The chain carries TRBV9 and TRBJ2-7; TRBD2 agrees at 10 bases. CDR1 SGDLS and CDR2 YYNGEE come from the germline V gene. V lost 0 bases, J lost 3 bases, and 3 bases stayed unmatched. The length of the CDR3 is 15 residues. The CDR3 here is CASSVGLAGGYEQYF. CDR3 DNA: TGTGCCAGCAGCGTAGGGTTAGCGGGAGGCTACGAGCAGTACTTC.

The chain employs TRBV28 and TRBJ2-3; 8 bases agree with TRBD2. There are 18 residues in the CDR3. In germline, CDR1 is MDHEN, CDR2 SYDVKM. The V and J ends lost 2 bases and 10 bases, in that order; junction bases with no gene match: 20. The CDR3 reads CASSLGLGLAQDQRAQYF. The CDR3 bases are TGTGCCAGCAGTTTAGGGTTAGGACTAGCCCAAGACCAGCGTGCGCAGTATTTT.

This clone was detected a few times. This rearrangement joins TRBV9 to TRBJ1-3; 7 bases match TRBD1. Unmatched junction bases numbered 14, after V lost 4 bases and J lost 4 bases. Germline-derived CDR1 and CDR2 are SGDLS and YYNGEE. The CDR3 has 17 residues. CDR3 amino acids: CASSPQDRVNAGNTIYF. DNA of the CDR3: TGTGCCAGCAGCCCCCAAGACAGGGTAAACGCGGGAAACACCATATATTTT.

The genes are TRBV30 and TRBJ1-2; D possibly corresponds to TRBD1 (5 bases). The length of the CDR3 is 14 residues. Looked up from germline, CDR1 is GTSNPN and CDR2 is SVGIG (reference sequence). The V gene lost 2 bases and the J gene lost 1 base, with 11 bases spanning the gap. In nucleotides, the CDR3 is TGTGCCTGGAGTTTGACAGTGATTAACTATGGCTACACCTTC. Translating it yields CAWSLTVINYGYTF.

The V and J genes are TRBV14 and TRBJ1-2, with D hard to call. Between the trimmed V and J ends, which lost 1 base and 3 bases, there was a span of 9 bases. The CDR3 loop spans 14 amino acids. Germline CDR1 SGHDN, CDR2 FVKESK. CDR3 bases: TGTGCCAGCAGCCAAGCTAGTCGACACTATGGCTACACCTTC. This sequence encodes CASSQASRHYGYTF.

This chain links TRBV19 with TRBJ1-5, with D possibly matching TRBD1 (5 bases). The V end lost 11 bases, the J end lost 11 bases, and 19 bases lay between the germline ends. This CDR3 contains 12 residues. Germline CDR1 LNHDA, CDR2 SQIVND (reference sequence). The CDR3 region has the DNA TGTGCCGGCGAAGGGGAAGGTGGCACCCAGCATTTT. It codes for CAGEGEGGTQHF. Filled out from reference TRBV19 and TRBJ1-5, the complete variable domain reads DGGITQSPKYLFRKEGQNVTLSCEQNLNHDAMYWYRQDPGQGLRLIYYSQIVNDFQKGDIAEGYSVSREKKESFPLTVTSAQKNPTAFYLCAGEGEGGTQHFGDGTRLSIL.

This chain joins TRBV7-8 and TRBJ2-5; a weak D match, TRBD1 (5 bases). Germline V gives CDR1 SGHVS, CDR2 FQNEAQ. The CDR3 is 15 amino acids. Deletions cut 7 bases from V and 1 base from J, with 16 bases between. The CDR3 bases are TGTGCCAGCAACGGTCCAGGGCTTCCCCAAGAGACCCAGTACTTC. This gives the protein CASNGPGLPQETQYF.

The gene calls are TRBV28 and TRBJ1-2, with 8 bases identical to TRBD1. CDR3 length: 15 residues. Trimming cost V 5 bases and J 8 bases; bases outside gene matches: 13. The germline gives CDR1 MDHEN, CDR2 SYDVKM. CDR3 DNA: TGTGCCAGCAGTCCTTACCGGACAGGGAGTCGGGGCTACACCTTC. It translates to CASSPYRTGSRGYTF.

This chain links TRBV10-3 with TRBJ2-1; 14 nucleotides agree with TRBD2. The germline CDR1 and CDR2 sequences are ENHRY and SYGVKD. This CDR3 contains 15 residues. The V gene end was trimmed by 8 bases and the J gene end by 0 bases; junction bases not matched to a gene: 0. Written as DNA, the CDR3 is TGTGCCATCGGGACTAGCGGGAGCTCCTACAATGAGCAGTTCTTC. Its translation is CAIGTSGSSYNEQFF.

The chain employs TRBV18 and TRBJ1-2, with TRBD1 identical over 9 bases. Germline CDR1 is KGHSH and CDR2 is LQKENI. Trimming cost V 2 bases and J 3 bases; bases outside gene matches: 7. CDR3 length: 16 residues. In DNA form, the CDR3 reads TGTGCCAGCTCACCAAGGACAGGGGATTGGGACTATGGCTACACCTTC. Protein sequence: CASSPRTGDWDYGYTF.

The table lists this clone with a few counts. The rearrangement uses TRBV3-1 (or the pseudogene TRBV3-2) and TRBJ2-3; 9 nucleotides align to TRBD2. V lost 0 bases, J lost 8 bases, and 15 bases stayed unmatched. CDR1 and CDR2 (germline): LGHDT, YNNKEL (reference sequence). The CDR3 is made up of 18 amino acids. This chain's CDR3 is CASSQDAGLAQQTGTQYF. The CDR3 coding sequence is TGTGCCAGCAGCCAAGACGCCGGACTAGCGCAACAAACGGGTACGCAGTATTTT.

The sample holds a few counts of this clone. The chain recombines TRBV5-5 with TRBJ1-1, with D possibly being TRBD1 (5 bases). V was trimmed by 3 bases and J by 3 bases, leaving 9 bases between them. This CDR3 spans 13 amino acids. Germline V gives CDR1 SGHKS, CDR2 YYEKEE (reference sequence). The CDR3 protein is CASSSEGHTEAFF. Here the CDR3 DNA reads TGTGCCAGCAGCTCGGAGGGACACACTGAAGCTTTCTTT.

The rearrangement uses TRBV4-1 and TRBJ2-1; TRBD1 matches 10 bases. This CDR3 has 15 residues. CDR1 is MGHRA and CDR2 is YSYEKL in the germline V gene. V shed 2 bases and J 7 bases; nucleotides not matched to a gene: 5. In DNA, the CDR3 is TGCGCCAGCAGCCAACAAGACAGGGGGCTGAATGAGCAGTTCTTC. Protein product: CASSQQDRGLNEQFF.

The chain has TRBV30 and TRBJ2-5, with TRBD1 matching 8 bases. V was pared by 0 bases and J by 4 bases, with 7 bases of the junction left unmatched. The CDR3 contains 15 residues. Germline V gives CDR1 GTSNPN, CDR2 SVGIG (reference sequence). The CDR3 region has the DNA TGTGCCTGGAGTGTGATCAGGGGGCTGGGAGAGACCCAGTACTTC. This sequence encodes CAWSVIRGLGETQYF. The full variable domain, completed using reference TRBV30 and TRBJ2-5, is SQTIHQWPATLVQPVGSPLSLECTVEGTSNPNLYWYRQAAGRGLQLLFYSVGIGQISSEVPQNLSASRPQDRQFILSSKKLLLSDSGFYLCAWSVIRGLGETQYFGPGTRLLVL.